Below, 32 T cell receptor beta chains from the same sample are listed, as sequenced in a study of blood T cell repertoires in COVID-19. Using immunoSEQ multiplex PCR, the repertoire was profiled, and TCRdb retains in-frame clones only, with some absent. The sample lists around 360,000 clones; approximately 87% were seen once. The material sequenced was peripheral blood. The receptors derive from a woman in her twenties or thirties with COVID-19, enrolled during active disease.

Concerning this clone: The junction shows a germline mismatch at one end, possibly a read error. The V and J genes are TRBV28 and TRBJ2-7, with D maybe TRBD2 (6 bases). Germline CDR1 is MDHEN and CDR2 is SYDVKM. The CDR3 length is 13 residues. The chain's CDR3 is CASSFGGAEVGSF. The CDR3 region has the DNA TGTGCCAGCAGTTTCGGGGGAGCGGAGGTGGGAAGCTTC.

This chain connects TRBV7-9 to TRBJ2-5; 8 bases line up with TRBD2. The CDR3 loop spans 16 amino acids. Looked up from germline, CDR1 is SEHNR and CDR2 is FQNEAQ (reference sequence). Germline trimming cut 4 bases from V and 4 bases from J; bases unmatched to any gene: 11. The CDR3 region has the DNA TGTGCCAGCAGCTCGGGCAGGGCGGGAGGACGAGAGACCCAGTACTTC. Residues: CASSSGRAGGRETQYF.

The chain joins TRBV15 to TRBJ1-5; TRBD1 aligns across 9 bases. This CDR3 spans 14 amino acids. Trimming cost V 3 bases and J 4 bases; bases outside gene matches: 1. From germline, CDR1 is LNHNV and CDR2 YYDKDF (reference sequence). The CDR3 DNA follows: TGTGCCACCAGCAGCGACAGGGGGAATCAGCCCCAGCATTTT. Translation: CATSSDRGNQPQHF.

This clone was observed a few times. The chain is built from TRBV4-1 and TRBJ1-6; TRBD1 is a possible D gene (6 bases). The CDR3 extends over 15 amino acids. Trimming left V 6 bases short and J 5 bases short, with 14 bases between. CDR1 is MGHRA and CDR2 is YSYEKL in the germline V gene. CDR3 protein: CASSRNGQNNSPLHF. The CDR3 nucleotides are TGCGCCAGCAGTCGGAATGGACAGAATAATTCACCCCTCCACTTT.

In this sample, this clone turned up once. The chain has TRBV18 and TRBJ1-1; 7 bases are a match to TRBD1. Germline CDR1 reads KGHSH; CDR2 reads LQKENI. The CDR3 runs 14 residues. The ends lost 5 bases at V and 4 bases at J; junction bases unmatched: 7. CDR3 residues: CASSVPQGTTEAFF. The CDR3, as DNA: TGTGCCAGCTCAGTACCACAGGGGACCACTGAAGCTTTCTTT.

This chain connects TRBV7-3 to TRBJ2-7; 8 bases agree with TRBD1. V dropped 5 bases and J dropped 3; count of bases not matched to a gene: 6. Germline-derived CDR1 and CDR2 are SGHTA and FQGTGA. This CDR3 comprises 14 residues. CDR3 sequence reads: CASSVQTGDYEQYF. CDR3 nucleotides: TGTGCCAGCAGCGTCCAGACAGGGGACTACGAGCAGTACTTC.

This chain links TRBV30 with TRBJ2-3; the D gene is possibly TRBD2 (6 bases). The CDR3 spans 12 residues. V gave up 8 bases and J gave up 2 bases, with 11 bases separating them. Germline-derived CDR1 and CDR2 are GTSNPN and SVGIG (reference sequence). The CDR3 here is CARSGYTDTQYF. The CDR3, as DNA: TGTGCCCGTAGCGGCTACACAGATACGCAGTATTTT.

This chain joins TRBV5-5 and TRBJ2-3; D may be TRBD1 (5 bases). The CDR3 has 16 amino acids. Germline V gene sequence: CDR1 SGHKS, CDR2 YYEKEE (reference sequence). The germline V and J ends were trimmed by 7 bases and 2 bases, with 20 bases remaining between them. CDR3 amino acids: CASAPSAPGLTDTQYF. The CDR3 nucleotides read TGTGCCAGCGCTCCAAGCGCCCCAGGGCTCACAGATACGCAGTATTTT.

This clone was observed once. The CDR3 loop is CASSRGTNSYEQYF. The DNA for the CDR3 is TGTGCCAGCAGTCGCGGGACTAACTCCTACGAGCAGTACTTC. The V call is TRBV6-5, the J call TRBJ2-7; the match to TRBD2 covers 7 bases. J was trimmed by 0 bases and V by 5 bases; bases with no gene match: 4. The CDR3 length is 14 residues. Germline V gives CDR1 MNHEY, CDR2 SVGAGI.

The V call is TRBV7-9, the J call TRBJ2-1, with D possibly TRBD2 on 6 matching bases. V gave up 5 bases and J gave up 5 bases, with 13 bases separating them. The CDR3 totals 14 residues. CDR1 and CDR2 (germline): SEHNR, FQNEAQ (reference sequence). CDR3 coding DNA: TGTGCCAGCAGCGTAAGCGGGCCAAACAATGAGCAGTTCTTC. This codes for CASSVSGPNNEQFF.

The V gene is TRBV7-8, the J gene TRBJ2-2; TRBD2 matches at 9 bases. In germline, CDR1 is SGHVS, CDR2 FQNEAQ. J gave up 1 base and V 2 bases, and 2 bases lay outside the gene matches. This CDR3 spans 16 amino acids. The CDR3 reads CASSLNSGRNTGELFF. The CDR3 nucleotides are TGTGCCAGCAGCTTAAATAGCGGGAGGAACACCGGGGAGCTGTTTTTT.

V is TRBV2 and J is TRBJ2-7; weak D call: TRBD2 (5 bases). CDR1 and CDR2 (germline): SNHLY, FYNNEI. V was shortened by 7 bases and J by 2 bases, with 12 bases between the two germline ends. The CDR3 extends over 13 amino acids. Here the CDR3 DNA reads TGTGCCAGCAATGAGGGCCTTCCCTACGAGCAGTACTTC. It is translated as CASNEGLPYEQYF.

This clone was seen a single time. This chain connects TRBV9 to TRBJ2-7; 10 bases match TRBD1. CDR1 and CDR2 (germline): SGDLS, YYNGEE. The CDR3 spans 14 residues. V was pared by 2 bases and J by 6 bases, with 5 bases of the junction left unmatched. CDR3 protein: CASSVDRGPREQYF. As DNA, the CDR3 is TGTGCCAGCAGCGTCGACAGGGGGCCTCGCGAGCAGTACTTC.

Comments on this clone: Just one base apart from a much larger clone, this may be a read error. This chain joins TRBV6-4 and TRBJ2-3, with 9 bases matching TRBD2. The CDR3 contains 14 residues. Germline V gene sequence: CDR1 MRHNA, CDR2 SNTAGT. V lost 5 bases and J lost 0; bases outside the gene matches: 0. The CDR3 loop is CASSTSGSTDTQYF. The CDR3 DNA is TGTGCCAGCAGTACTAGCGGGAGCACAGATACGCAGTATTTT.

The chain combines TRBV2 with TRBJ2-3; D uncertain. Germline V gene lookup returns CDR1 SNHLY and CDR2 FYNNEI. The length of the CDR3 is 13 residues. Trimming left V 4 bases short and J 0 bases short, with 5 bases between. The CDR3 DNA reads TGTGCCAGCAGTGTGGCAAGCACAGATACGCAGTATTTT. This translates into CASSVASTDTQYF. The whole variable domain, filled in from reference TRBV2 and TRBJ2-3, reads EPEVTQTPSHQVTQMGQEVILRCVPISNHLYFYWYRQILGQKVEFLVSFYNNEISEKSEIFDDQFSVERPDGSNFTLKIRSTKLEDSAMYFCASSVASTDTQYFGPGTRLTVL.

On this clone itself: The same CDR3 is also encoded by other DNA sequences in this sample. The chain has TRBV7-3 and TRBJ2-1, with D possibly being TRBD2 (6 bases). The length of the CDR3 is 13 residues. Germline lookup yields CDR1 SGHTA and CDR2 FQGTGA. Trimming stripped 2 bases from V and 4 bases from J, with 6 bases between. The chain's CDR3 is CASSLGRYNEQFF. Written as DNA, the CDR3 is TGTGCCAGCAGCTTAGGGAGGTACAATGAGCAGTTCTTC.

This chain links TRBV4-2 with TRBJ1-2, with D uncertain. V was cut by 0 bases and J by 5 bases, with 7 bases left in between. This CDR3 is 13 amino acids long. Germline CDR1 reads LGHNA; CDR2 reads YNFKEQ. CDR3 nucleotide sequence: TGTGCCAGCAGCCAAGATATGAGATATGGCTACACCTTC. Translating gives CASSQDMRYGYTF.

The CDR3 here is CASSESTANYGYTF. The CDR3 DNA reads TGCGCCAGCAGTGAGTCGACAGCTAACTATGGCTACACCTTC. The chain couples TRBV10-2 to TRBJ1-2, with D maybe TRBD1 (5 bases). The V end was cut by 0 bases, the J end by 0 bases, with 5 bases between. The germline V gene has CDR1 WSHSY and CDR2 SAAADI. The CDR3 is made up of 14 amino acids.

The V and J genes are TRBV29-1 and TRBJ2-5; 12 bases align to TRBD2. Germline V gives CDR1 SQVTM, CDR2 ANQGSEA. J gave up 5 bases and V 7 bases, and 14 bases lay outside the gene matches. The CDR3 covers 16 residues. CDR3 in DNA: TGCAGCGGCCGACTAGCGGGAGTTCCAGCGCGGGAGACCCAGTACTTC. Its protein is CSGRLAGVPARETQYF.

The chain links TRBV28 to TRBJ2-1, with 10 positions matching TRBD2. The germline V gene has CDR1 MDHEN and CDR2 SYDVKM. The CDR3 is made up of 15 amino acids. V shed 5 bases and J 10 bases; nucleotides not matched to a gene: 11. The CDR3: CASSTGLAGAWEQFF. The CDR3 nucleotides read TGTGCCAGCAGTACCGGTCTAGCGGGAGCGTGGGAGCAGTTCTTC.

V gene TRBV6-2 or TRBV6-3 combines with J gene TRBJ2-1; D gene uncertain. Trimming took 2 bases from V and 6 from J, leaving 8 bases between them. Germline values: CDR1 MNHEY, CDR2 SVGEGT. This CDR3 spans 13 amino acids. The CDR3 spells CASSYLLLNEQFF. As DNA, the CDR3 is TGTGCCAGCAGTTACCTCCTCCTCAATGAGCAGTTCTTC.

In this sample, this clone turned up a few times. The chain couples TRBV15 to TRBJ2-7; D is ambiguous. The V gene lost 3 bases and the J gene lost 2 bases, with 11 bases spanning the gap. This CDR3 has 14 amino acids. The germline gives CDR1 LNHNV, CDR2 YYDKDF (reference sequence). In nucleotides, the CDR3 is TGTGCCACCAGCAGGTGGGCAGGCCCCTACGAGCAGTACTTC. This codes for CATSRWAGPYEQYF.

The rearrangement uses TRBV5-1 and TRBJ1-1, with D perhaps matching TRBD1 (5 bases). CDR3 length equals 16 residues. V lost 3 bases to trimming and J lost 4 bases, with 19 bases between them. Germline-derived CDR1 and CDR2 are SGHRS and YFSETQ. The chain's CDR3 is CASSSHPGEGVTEAFF. CDR3 coding DNA: TGCGCCAGCAGCTCCCATCCGGGGGAAGGGGTCACTGAAGCTTTCTTT.

The rearrangement uses TRBV5-1 and TRBJ1-4, with TRBD1 matching over 8 bases. The ends lost 3 bases at V and 2 bases at J; junction bases unmatched: 0. This CDR3 has 14 residues. Germline CDR1 is SGHRS and CDR2 is YFSETQ. CDR3 in DNA: TGCGCCAGCAGCTACAGGGGGACTAATGAAAAACTGTTTTTT. It encodes CASSYRGTNEKLFF. Using reference TRBV5-1 and TRBJ1-4 for the parts outside the CDR3, the full variable domain is KAGVTQTPRYLIKTRGQQVTLSCSPISGHRSVSWYQQTPGQGLQFLFEYFSETQRNKGNFPGRFSGRQFSNSRSEMNVSTLELGDSALYLCASSYRGTNEKLFFGSGTQLSVL.

The CDR3 DNA reads as TGTGCCAGCAGTTTATTCCGCGTCGGAGAGACCCAGTACTTC. Protein sequence: CASSLFRVGETQYF. The chain is built from TRBV28 and TRBJ2-5; no clear D gene. This CDR3 comprises 14 residues. Germline assignment: CDR1 MDHEN and CDR2 SYDVKM. The ends were cut back, 1 base at V and 4 bases at J, with 10 bases in the middle.

The J gene is TRBJ2-2, the V gene TRBV5-8; the D is unclear. Trimming took off 0 bases at V and 4 bases at J, with 7 bases between the two ends. The CDR3 consists of 14 residues. The germline V gene encodes CDR1 SGHTS and CDR2 YDEGEE. CDR3 nucleotides: TGTGCCAGCAGCTTGGGACTCCGCACCGGGGAGCTGTTTTTT. Protein: CASSLGLRTGELFF.

The V gene is TRBV24-1, the J gene TRBJ2-7; D unclear. Looked up from germline, CDR1 is KGHDR and CDR2 is SFDVKD. The CDR3 extends over 13 amino acids. The V end was cut by 2 bases, the J end by 6 bases, with 10 bases between. CDR3 region: CATSDSEHGEQYF. Written as DNA, the CDR3 is TGTGCCACCAGTGATTCGGAGCACGGCGAGCAGTACTTC.

This clone was found many times. J is TRBJ2-2 and V is TRBV4-2; possibly TRBD1 for D (5 bases). Germline CDR1 is LGHNA and CDR2 is YNFKEQ. Deletions cut 4 bases from V and 3 bases from J, with 12 bases between. The CDR3 covers 15 residues. The CDR3 protein is CASSRREGDTGELFF. The CDR3 nucleotides read TGTGCCAGCAGCCGCAGGGAAGGAGACACCGGGGAGCTGTTTTTT.

This chain links TRBV9 with TRBJ2-7; 8 bases agree with TRBD1. J gave up 4 bases and V 3 bases, and 6 bases lay outside the gene matches. The CDR3 runs 14 residues. Germline V lookup: CDR1 SGDLS, CDR2 YYNGEE. For the CDR3, the DNA is TGTGCCAGCAGCGCCGGGACAGGCTTTTACGAGCAGTACTTC. Translating gives CASSAGTGFYEQYF. Based on the CDR3 plus reference TRBV9 and TRBJ2-7, the full variable domain is DSGVTQTPKHLITATGQRVTLRCSPRSGDLSVYWYQQSLDQGLQFLIQYYNGEERAKGNILERFSAQQFPDLHSELNLSSLELGDSALYFCASSAGTGFYEQYFGPGTRLTVT.

The chain employs TRBV4-3 and TRBJ1-1; no firm D call. This CDR3 spans 14 amino acids. V lost 1 base and J 6 bases, leaving 12 bases between the germline ends. CDR1 LGHNA and CDR2 YSLEER come from the germline V gene. DNA of the CDR3: TGCGCCAGCAGCCAAGTAGTACAGTTTTCTGAAGCTTTCTTT. Protein sequence: CASSQVVQFSEAFF.

Only a few counts were recorded for this clone. The rearrangement uses TRBV7-9 and TRBJ1-2; the D gene is possibly TRBD1 (5 bases). Germline values: CDR1 SEHNR, CDR2 FQNEAQ (reference sequence). The CDR3 extends over 13 amino acids. Trimming removed 8 bases at V and 4 bases at J, with 14 bases between. The CDR3 loop reads CASDKTGSYGYTF. The CDR3 coding sequence is TGTGCCAGCGATAAAACAGGTTCCTATGGCTACACCTTC.

The V and J genes are TRBV12-3 or TRBV12-4 and TRBJ2-5; D unresolved. This CDR3 comprises 12 residues. V dropped 2 bases and J dropped 3 bases, with 4 bases sitting between them. In DNA form, the CDR3 reads TGTGCCAGCAGTTTAATCGAAGAGACCCAGTACTTC. This sequence encodes CASSLIEETQYF.